This TCR beta chain was retrieved from a study of shared clonotypes between healthy human individuals. TCRdb's copy holds only in-frame clones and misses some; the assay was immunoSEQ multiplex PCR. The sample carries 2 million to 2.5 million clones, 85% to 95% recorded once. This CDR3 has 14 amino acids. V was cut by 3 bases and J by 4 bases, with 9 bases left in between. Per the germline V gene, CDR1 is SGHTA and CDR2 is FQGNSA. The sequenced sample consisted of naive CD4+ T cells from PBMCs. Subset meaning: CD45RA+ positively selected. The source of this sequence is a man aged 18 to 29 in good health. Some clones in this sample may be carry-over from other donors' samples. The rearrangement uses TRBV7-2 and TRBJ2-2, with D possibly matching TRBD2 (6 bases). The CDR3 nucleotides read TGTGCCAGCAGCTTCCGGGGGACCACCGGGGAGCTGTTTTTT. Amino acids: CASSFRGTTGELFF. Looking up the rest from reference TRBV7-2 and TRBJ2-2 gives the full variable domain: GAGVSQSPSNKVTEKGKDVELRCDPISGHTALYWYRQSLGQGLEFLIYFQGNSAPDKSGLPSDRFSAERTGGSVSTLTIQRTQQEDSAVYLCASSFRGTTGELFFGEGSRLTVL.